Presented here are 25 T cell receptor beta chains from one specimen sequenced in a study of post-analysis software for immune sequencing data. Libraries were made from TCR beta cDNA, and they carried unique molecular identifiers. TCRdb reprocessed the PCR reads with MiXCR, giving one entry per CDR3 protein. In the table there are 380,000 or so distinct CDR3 sequences, roughly 36% of which are singletons. These receptors have no known antigen. Study-level findings and limits: Higher frequency in patients than in controls was seen for about 5 TRBV segments, with TRBV5-6, TRBV5-1 and TRBV20-1 among them.

Sequencing used blood. The receptors were gathered from a girl aged 10 to 17 with multiple sclerosis.

This rearrangement joins TRBV5-1 to TRBJ1-2; no clear D. V was shortened by 0 bases and J by 6 bases, with 12 bases between the two germline ends. This CDR3 comprises 14 residues. From germline, CDR1 is SGHRS and CDR2 YFSETQ. The CDR3 region is CASSLEDPGHGYTF. CDR3 sequence (DNA): TGCGCCAGCAGCTTGGAGGACCCGGGCCATGGCTACACCTTC.

The chain links TRBV5-1 to TRBJ2-1, with D tentatively TRBD2 (6 bases). Trimming stripped 0 bases from V and 8 bases from J, with 15 bases between. The CDR3 runs to 15 residues. Germline CDR1 and CDR2: SGHRS and YFSETQ. CDR3 region: CASSLDLAMGDEQFF. DNA of the CDR3: TGCGCCAGCAGCTTGGACCTAGCGATGGGTGATGAGCAGTTCTTC. Drawing the rest from reference TRBV5-1 and TRBJ2-1, the complete variable domain is KAGVTQTPRYLIKTRGQQVTLSCSPISGHRSVSWYQQTPGQGLQFLFEYFSETQRNKGNFPGRFSGRQFSNSRSEMNVSTLELGDSALYLCASSLDLAMGDEQFFGPGTRLTVL.

The rearrangement uses TRBV24-1 and TRBJ1-1; D is undetermined. Per the germline V gene, CDR1 is KGHDR and CDR2 is SFDVKD. With 6 bases removed from V and 4 bases from J, the gap between germline ends came to 8 bases. The CDR3 is 12 residues long. CDR3 nucleotide sequence: TGTGCCACCAGTATGGGGTCCACTGAAGCTTTCTTT. This encodes CATSMGSTEAFF.

Concerning this clonotype itself: The junction does not match germline at one end; this may be a read error. The rearrangement uses TRBV11-2 and TRBJ2-5; 11 bases map to TRBD2. Germline values: CDR1 SGHAT, CDR2 FQNNGV. The CDR3 is 17 amino acids. Here the CDR3 DNA reads TGTGCCAGCAGCCCTGCCGCTAGCGGGGGGTTCCAAAAGACCCAGTACTTC. It yields the protein CASSPAASGGFQKTQYF.

The chain has TRBV5-6 and TRBJ2-2, with D perhaps assigned TRBD1 or TRBD2 (5 bases each). Trimming took off 0 bases at V and 4 bases at J, with 13 bases between the two ends. CDR3 size: 16 residues. Germline lookup yields CDR1 SGHDT and CDR2 YYEEEE. DNA for the CDR3: TGTGCCAGCAGCTTGGTTGAAGGGACGGGCACCGGGGAGCTGTTTTTT. It codes for CASSLVEGTGTGELFF.

The rearrangement joins TRBV7-2 to TRBJ1-5, with unresolved D. This CDR3 spans 12 amino acids. The ends were cut back, 7 bases at V and 7 bases at J, with 11 bases in the middle. Germline V gives CDR1 SGHTA, CDR2 FQGNSA. The CDR3 DNA is TGTGCCAGCAACGCCCCCATGCAGCCCCAGCATTTT. It is translated as CASNAPMQPQHF. Complete variable domain (other parts from reference TRBV7-2 and TRBJ1-5): GAGVSQSPSNKVTEKGKDVELRCDPISGHTALYWYRQSLGQGLEFLIYFQGNSAPDKSGLPSDRFSAERTGGSVSTLTIQRTQQEDSAVYLCASNAPMQPQHFGDGTRLSIL.

This clonotype was observed a single time. The chain combines TRBV9 with TRBJ1-2; D gene uncertain. Germline-derived CDR1 and CDR2 are SGDLS and YYNGEE. This CDR3 contains 13 residues. V was shortened by 0 bases and J by 5 bases, with 8 bases between the two germline ends. As DNA, the CDR3 is TGTGCCAGCAGCGTAGACGGGGAGTATGGCTACACCTTC. This codes for CASSVDGEYGYTF.

The chain carries TRBV11-1 and TRBJ2-1; D perhaps matches TRBD2 (6 bases). CDR3 length: 13 residues. Trimming cost V 3 bases and J 10 bases, with 13 bases left between them. Looked up from germline, CDR1 is SGHAT and CDR2 is FQDESV (reference sequence). DNA of the CDR3: TGTGCCAGCAGCTTCGAGGCTAGCGAAGAGCAGTTCTTC. It is translated as CASSFEASEEQFF.

This chain connects TRBV6-6 to TRBJ2-1; 8 positions match TRBD2. In germline, CDR1 is MNHNY, CDR2 SVGAGI (reference sequence). J lost 5 bases, V lost 4 bases, and 10 bases had no gene match. The CDR3 has 16 amino acids. CDR3 sequence (DNA): TGTGCCAGCAGTTGCTCGACGGGGGGGGCCAACAATGAGCAGTTCTTC. Amino acid sequence: CASSCSTGGANNEQFF.

Concerning this clonotype: Sequence at one end of the junction differs from germline and may be a read error. The chain joins TRBV10-3 to TRBJ1-6, with D maybe TRBD1 (5 bases). Germline V CDR1 and CDR2: ENHRY, SYGVKD. The CDR3 length is 13 residues. The CDR3 spells CAIRGTANSPPHF. The DNA for the CDR3 is TGTGCCATCAGGGGGACGGCGAATTCACCCCCCCACTTT.

This clonotype turned up a few times. The genes are TRBV6-6 and TRBJ2-3; D gene uncertain. This CDR3 is 15 amino acids long. The germline gives CDR1 MNHNY, CDR2 SVGAGI (reference sequence). Trimming took off 4 bases at V and 4 bases at J, with 15 bases between the two ends. This CDR3 reads CASSSDSIRADTQYF. The CDR3 DNA follows: TGTGCCAGCAGTTCCGACTCCATTAGAGCAGATACGCAGTATTTT.

This clonotype was observed a few times. The genes are TRBV6-5 and TRBJ2-6, with a possible D match to TRBD1 (5 bases). This CDR3 is 17 amino acids long. V lost 4 bases and J 1 base, leaving 14 bases between the germline ends. Germline V lookup: CDR1 MNHEY, CDR2 SVGAGI. CDR3 amino acids: CASSWVGPESGANVLTF. DNA for the CDR3: TGTGCCAGCAGTTGGGTGGGGCCTGAGTCTGGGGCCAACGTCCTGACTTTC.

The rearrangement uses TRBV5-1 and TRBJ2-7, with a weak D call TRBD1 (5 bases). The V gene's germline CDR1 is SGHRS and CDR2 YFSETQ. Trimming took 4 bases from V and 4 from J, leaving 12 bases between them. The CDR3 contains 13 residues. The CDR3 here is CASSQIQGYEQYF. The CDR3 DNA reads TGCGCCAGCAGCCAGATCCAGGGATACGAGCAGTACTTC. The full variable domain, completed using reference TRBV5-1 and TRBJ2-7, is KAGVTQTPRYLIKTRGQQVTLSCSPISGHRSVSWYQQTPGQGLQFLFEYFSETQRNKGNFPGRFSGRQFSNSRSEMNVSTLELGDSALYLCASSQIQGYEQYFGPGTRLTVT.

This clonotype came up many times. The V and J genes are TRBV6-5 and TRBJ2-3; 9 bases are a match to TRBD1. The CDR3 contains 16 residues. Per germline, CDR1 MNHEY and CDR2 SVGAGI. V trimming: 6 bases; J trimming: 3 bases; junction bases outside the gene matches: 10. CDR3 in amino acids: CASSYRPGQGTDTQYF. As DNA, the CDR3 is TGTGCCAGCAGCTACCGGCCGGGACAGGGTACAGATACGCAGTATTTT.

CDR3 in amino acids: CASSQGGWEPQHF. The CDR3, as DNA: TGTGCCAGCAGCCAAGGTGGGTGGGAGCCCCAGCATTTT. V gene TRBV3-1 combines with J gene TRBJ1-5; D not resolved. V dropped 1 base and J dropped 8 bases, with 9 bases sitting between them. The CDR3 is made up of 13 amino acids. CDR1 is LGHDT and CDR2 is YNNKEL in the germline V gene (reference sequence).

The chain joins TRBV27 to TRBJ2-5; maybe TRBD1 (7 bases). In germline, CDR1 is MNHEY, CDR2 SMNVEV (reference sequence). The CDR3 length is 13 residues. V was pared by 5 bases and J by 4 bases, with 11 bases between. The CDR3 loop is CASSRRGRETQYF. The CDR3 nucleotides read TGTGCCAGCAGTCGGAGGGGGCGAGAGACCCAGTACTTC.

This clonotype was counted only a few times. The V and J genes are TRBV7-2 and TRBJ1-2; no firm D call. Germline loops: CDR1 SGHTA, CDR2 FQGNSA. With 1 base removed from V and 5 bases from J, the gap between germline ends came to 8 bases. The CDR3 runs to 13 residues. CDR3 DNA sequence: TGTGCCAGCAGCTTAGGCCGTATGTATGGCTACACCTTC. This encodes CASSLGRMYGYTF. Complete variable domain (other parts from reference TRBV7-2 and TRBJ1-2): GAGVSQSPSNKVTEKGKDVELRCDPISGHTALYWYRQSLGQGLEFLIYFQGNSAPDKSGLPSDRFSAERTGGSVSTLTIQRTQQEDSAVYLCASSLGRMYGYTFGSGTRLTVV.

The rearrangement links TRBV12-3 or TRBV12-4 to TRBJ2-1; maybe TRBD1 (6 bases). This CDR3 is 12 amino acids long. V dropped 8 bases and J dropped 5 bases, with 10 bases sitting between them. CDR3: CASARGHNEQFF. CDR3 in DNA: TGTGCCAGCGCCAGGGGCCACAATGAGCAGTTCTTC.

There are a few counts of this clonotype. The chain employs TRBV11-1 and TRBJ2-1; maybe TRBD2 (6 bases). V shed 5 bases and J shed 10 bases, with 15 bases lying between them. CDR1 SGHAT and CDR2 FQDESV come from the germline V gene (reference sequence). This CDR3 spans 13 amino acids. CDR3 loop: CASSKGSGGEQFF. The CDR3 nucleotides read TGTGCCAGCAGCAAGGGTAGCGGTGGGGAGCAGTTCTTC.

The V and J genes are TRBV20-1 and TRBJ1-3; D may be TRBD1 (5 bases). Trimming pared 0 bases from V and 0 bases from J, leaving 9 bases between. The CDR3 loop spans 15 amino acids. Germline CDR1 is DFQATT and CDR2 is SNEGSKA (reference sequence). The CDR3 sequence is CSARDTGPSGNTIYF. DNA of the CDR3: TGCAGTGCTAGAGATACGGGGCCCTCTGGAAACACCATATATTTT.

The CDR3 DNA sequence: TGCAGTGCTAGAAGCGGGACTGGAAACACCATATATTTT. It codes for CSARSGTGNTIYF. V and J are TRBV20-1 and TRBJ1-3; D uncertain. This CDR3 has 13 amino acids. CDR1 is DFQATT and CDR2 is SNEGSKA in the germline V gene (reference sequence). Deletions cut 2 bases from V and 2 bases from J, with 7 bases between.

The chain has TRBV9 and TRBJ2-3; 8 positions match TRBD1. After removal of 3 bases from V and 4 bases from J, the junction contained 10 bases not matched to a gene. The germline gives CDR1 SGDLS, CDR2 YYNGEE. The length of the CDR3 is 16 residues. The CDR3 DNA reads TGTGCCAGCAGCGATAGGACAGGGATGGGGGCAGATACGCAGTATTTT. Protein sequence: CASSDRTGMGADTQYF.

The chain employs TRBV4-2 and TRBJ1-1, with D uncertain. This CDR3 is built from 13 residues. Per germline, CDR1 LGHNA and CDR2 YNFKEQ. V was cut by 6 bases and J by 1 base, with 9 bases left in between. CDR3 protein: CASSQRRNTEAFF. Here the CDR3 DNA reads TGTGCCAGCAGTCAACGACGGAACACTGAAGCTTTCTTT.

The V and J genes are TRBV20-1 and TRBJ2-5, with 7 bases matching TRBD2. V trimming: 4 bases; J trimming: 4 bases; junction bases outside the gene matches: 6. The CDR3 has 13 residues. In germline, CDR1 is DFQATT, CDR2 SNEGSKA (reference sequence). The CDR3 protein is CSAMGGWGETQYF. CDR3 coding DNA: TGCAGTGCTATGGGGGGGTGGGGAGAGACCCAGTACTTC.

There are a few counts of this clonotype. V usage is TRBV6-5 and J usage is TRBJ1-4, with unresolved D. Trimming pared 0 bases from V and 8 bases from J, leaving 13 bases between. This CDR3 contains 15 residues. The germline V gene has CDR1 MNHEY and CDR2 SVGAGI. The CDR3 reads CASSYSSGIGEKLFF. The CDR3 nucleotides are TGTGCCAGCAGTTACTCGAGTGGGATCGGGGAAAAACTGTTTTTT.